Sequencing of this TCR beta chain was carried out in a study of T cells in Graves' hyperthyroidism and ophthalmopathy (dated by TCRdb to about 2019). Regarding the study in general: Peripheral blood was collected at initial diagnosis, before any treatment. To identify TCR V-J signatures that set the groups apart, the researchers used a discovery cohort of 100 patients, made up of about 44 with Graves' ophthalmopathy and about 55 with stable Graves' hyperthyroidism. Whether ophthalmopathy could be predicted prospectively was tested in an independent validation cohort made up of roughly 19 hyperthyroidism patients plus 17 patients who later progressed to ophthalmopathy. The 75 to 100 discovery patients were randomly split 7:3 into training and test sets. In addition, the study compared T-cell repertoires in thyroid tissue and in blood from a handful of Graves' hyperthyroidism patients. Once sampling was done, hyperthyroidism patients were given methimazole at a starting dose of 30 mg daily, whereas ophthalmopathy patients were given high-dose intravenous methylprednisolone. The paper reports TCR Vbeta CDR3 sequencing of roughly 140 peripheral blood samples: 43 ophthalmopathy, roughly 74 hyperthyroidism and around 17 progressor patients. On the study overall, not on this receptor specifically: A model built on a 13 V-J signature distinguished ophthalmopathy from stable hyperthyroidism, reaching 85% to 90% sensitivity and around 81% specificity in cross-validation and 80%/75% in testing. Blood samples also contained most of the expanded thyroid clonotypes (frequency above 0.001), which suggests that blood repertoires may reflect thyroid immune responses. No statistical method was used to set the sample size in advance, and investigators knew the group allocation. During validation, the model predicted progression to ophthalmopathy a median of about 6.3 months ahead of onset, with just under 71% sensitivity and roughly 72% specificity.

A distance of 7 bases separates the germline ends of V and J, which lose 6 bases and 4 bases respectively. CDR3 length: 12 amino acids, cysteine to phenylalanine. The sequence is cut down to CDR3 DNA, 36 bases in frame from base 1. This clonotype has ten or more counts. Its antigen is not yet known. No much larger clone is present one base from it, and per-base qualities are unavailable. Amplification of TCR beta CDR3 regions was carried out from RNA transcripts. A first-round RT-PCR of the TCR CDR3 used the HTBI primer set with the Qiagen OneStep RT-PCR kit. Libraries were constructed in a second round of multiplex PCR, after which size selection and purification were performed. Paired-end sequencing of the libraries was performed with 100 bp reads on an Illumina HiSeq2000. Concerning the study's data processing: SOAPnuke was used to process the raw data, throwing out any read that contained adapters or uncalled bases, had a mean Phred below 15, or lacked an exact constant-primer or identifier match. High-quality paired reads were merged using COPE v1.2.5, and each unique nucleotide sequence was defined as a clonotype. MiTCR v1.1 was used to align clonotypes to the IMGT TRBV, TRBD and TRBJ reference segments. Only V-J combinations with frequency above 0.0001, covering about 99% of repertoires, were analysed. A TCS score was defined as the ratio between F50 (clonal expansion) and ExV (chaos), using BLOSUM62-based TCRdist between CDR3 peptides within each V-J. Welch's t-statistics and random forest reduced fewer than 600 V-J features to roughly 13, which were used in a naive Bayes classifier (R e1071). Using fastp trimming at Q25 and MiXCR clonotype assembly, TCRdb reanalyzed the public sequencing data and kept in-frame beta chains. Rows are combined by CDR3 protein, so each entry shows the most common genes and DNA. TCRdb assigned the V and J calls; the authors' analysis was not used. In all, the sample holds about 520,000 distinct CDR3 sequences, and roughly 20% of those were seen once. Around a quarter of the sample rests with the top ten.

A patient counted as having stable Graves' hyperthyroidism if no progression to ophthalmopathy occurred over 18 months of follow-up. Hyperthyroidism patients were newly diagnosed, with disease duration under 2 months, and aged 18 to 65 years. Any patient with an uncontrolled infection, another autoimmune disease, pregnancy or lactation was excluded. Diagnoses were based on clinical symptoms, serum thyroxine and TRAb, thyroid ultrasound and orbital computed tomography. Ficoll-Paque density gradient centrifugation was used to isolate PBMCs from approximately 11 ml of fresh peripheral blood. Trizol reagent was used to extract total RNA, and RNA quality was then checked on an Agilent 2100 Bioanalyzer.

The V gene is TRBV12-3 or TRBV12-4 and the J gene is TRBJ1-5; the D gene lacks a confident call. Sequenced material: blood. This TCR derives from a man aged 18 to 30 with Graves' hyperthyroidism. The bases are TGTGCCAGCAGCAGGCGGAATCAGCCCCAGCATTTT. Translated, this is CASSRRNQPQHF.